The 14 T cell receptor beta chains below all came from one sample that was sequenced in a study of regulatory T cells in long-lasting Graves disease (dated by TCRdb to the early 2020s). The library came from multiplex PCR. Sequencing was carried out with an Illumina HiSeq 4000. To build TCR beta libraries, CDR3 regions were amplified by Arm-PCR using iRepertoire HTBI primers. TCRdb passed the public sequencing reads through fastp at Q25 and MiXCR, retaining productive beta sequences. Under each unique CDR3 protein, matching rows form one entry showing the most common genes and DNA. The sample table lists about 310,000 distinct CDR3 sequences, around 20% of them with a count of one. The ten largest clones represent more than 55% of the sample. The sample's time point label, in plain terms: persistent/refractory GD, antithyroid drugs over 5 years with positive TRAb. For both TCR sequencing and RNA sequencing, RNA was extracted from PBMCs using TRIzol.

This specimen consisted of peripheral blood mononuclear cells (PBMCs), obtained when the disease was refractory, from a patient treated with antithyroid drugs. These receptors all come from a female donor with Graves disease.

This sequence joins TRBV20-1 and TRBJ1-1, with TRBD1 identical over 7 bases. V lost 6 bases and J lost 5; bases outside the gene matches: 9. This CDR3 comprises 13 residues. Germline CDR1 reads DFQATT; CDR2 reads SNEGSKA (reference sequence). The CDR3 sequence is CSASDRAGTEAFF. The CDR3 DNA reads TGCAGTGCGTCCGACAGGGCGGGGACTGAAGCTTTCTTT.

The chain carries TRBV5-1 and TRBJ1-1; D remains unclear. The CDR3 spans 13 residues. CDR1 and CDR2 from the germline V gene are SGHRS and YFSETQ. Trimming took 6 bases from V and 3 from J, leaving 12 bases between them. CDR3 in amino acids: CASKPDIYTEAFF. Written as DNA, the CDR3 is TGCGCCAGCAAGCCCGACATTTACACTGAAGCTTTCTTT.

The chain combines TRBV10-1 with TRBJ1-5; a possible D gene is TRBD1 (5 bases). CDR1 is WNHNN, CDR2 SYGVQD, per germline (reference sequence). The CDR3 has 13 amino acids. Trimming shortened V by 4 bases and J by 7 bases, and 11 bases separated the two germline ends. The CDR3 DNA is TGCGCCAGCAGTGGCAGGGTGGGGCAGCCCCAGCATTTT. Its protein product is CASSGRVGQPQHF.

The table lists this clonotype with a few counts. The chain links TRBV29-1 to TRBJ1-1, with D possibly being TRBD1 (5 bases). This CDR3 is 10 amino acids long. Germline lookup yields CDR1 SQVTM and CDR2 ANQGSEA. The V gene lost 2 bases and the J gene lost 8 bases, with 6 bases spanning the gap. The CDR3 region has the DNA TGCAGCGTTGAATGGGGGGAAGCTTTCTTT. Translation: CSVEWGEAFF.

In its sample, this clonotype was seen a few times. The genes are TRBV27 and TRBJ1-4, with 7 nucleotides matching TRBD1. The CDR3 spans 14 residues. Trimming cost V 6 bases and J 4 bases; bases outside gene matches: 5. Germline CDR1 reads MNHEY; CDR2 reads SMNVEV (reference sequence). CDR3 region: CASRGTAINEKLFF. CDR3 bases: TGTGCCAGCAGGGGGACAGCCATTAATGAAAAACTGTTTTTT.

The CDR3 loop reads CSVGTVDYGYTF. CDR3 bases: TGCAGCGTTGGGACAGTTGACTATGGCTACACCTTC. The chain is built from TRBV29-1 and TRBJ1-2, with a weak D call TRBD1 (6 bases). The CDR3 consists of 12 residues. Germline-derived CDR1 and CDR2 are SQVTM and ANQGSEA. The V and J ends lost 4 bases and 3 bases respectively, with 9 bases between them.

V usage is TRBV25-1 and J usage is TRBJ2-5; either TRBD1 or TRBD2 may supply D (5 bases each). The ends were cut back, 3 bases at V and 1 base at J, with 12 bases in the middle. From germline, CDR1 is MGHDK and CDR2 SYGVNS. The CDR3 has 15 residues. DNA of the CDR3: TGTGCCAGCAGTGATACGGGGCAAATCCAAGAGACCCAGTACTTC. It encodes CASSDTGQIQETQYF.

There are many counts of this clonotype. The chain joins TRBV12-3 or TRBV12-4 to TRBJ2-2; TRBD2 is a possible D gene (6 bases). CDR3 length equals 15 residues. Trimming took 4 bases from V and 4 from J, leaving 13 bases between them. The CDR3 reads CASSSQTRPTGELFF. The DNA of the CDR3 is TGTGCCAGCAGTTCACAGACTAGACCCACCGGGGAGCTGTTTTTT.

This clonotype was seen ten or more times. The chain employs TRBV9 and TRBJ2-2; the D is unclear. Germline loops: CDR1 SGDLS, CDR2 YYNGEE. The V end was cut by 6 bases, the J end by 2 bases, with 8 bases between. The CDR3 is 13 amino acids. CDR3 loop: CASKGVNTGELFF. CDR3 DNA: TGTGCCAGCAAAGGCGTAAACACCGGGGAGCTGTTTTTT.

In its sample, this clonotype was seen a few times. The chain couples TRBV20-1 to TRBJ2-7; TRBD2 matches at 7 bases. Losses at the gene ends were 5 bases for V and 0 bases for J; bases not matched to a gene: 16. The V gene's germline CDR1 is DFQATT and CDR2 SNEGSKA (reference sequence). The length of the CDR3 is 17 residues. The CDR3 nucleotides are TGCAGTGCTCTGGGTCTCTGGGTGGCGGGAGACTCCTACGAGCAGTACTTC. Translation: CSALGLWVAGDSYEQYF.

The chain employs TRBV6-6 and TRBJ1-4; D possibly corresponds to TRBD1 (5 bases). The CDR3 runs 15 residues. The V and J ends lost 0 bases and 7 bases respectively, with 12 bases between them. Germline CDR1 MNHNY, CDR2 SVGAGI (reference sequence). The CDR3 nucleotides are TGTGCCAGCAGTTACTCGGGAGGGGTTGGTGAAAAACTGTTTTTT. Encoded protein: CASSYSGGVGEKLFF.

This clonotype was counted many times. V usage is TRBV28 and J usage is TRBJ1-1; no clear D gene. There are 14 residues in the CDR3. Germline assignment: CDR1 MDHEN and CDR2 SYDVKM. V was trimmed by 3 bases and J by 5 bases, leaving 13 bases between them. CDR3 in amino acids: CASSLGLGGTEAFF. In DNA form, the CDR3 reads TGTGCCAGCAGTTTGGGCCTTGGAGGGACTGAAGCTTTCTTT.

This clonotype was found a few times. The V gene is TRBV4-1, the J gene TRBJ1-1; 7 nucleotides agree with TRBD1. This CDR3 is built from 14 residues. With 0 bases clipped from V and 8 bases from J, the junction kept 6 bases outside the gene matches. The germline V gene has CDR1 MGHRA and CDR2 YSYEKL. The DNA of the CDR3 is TGCGCCAGCAGCCAAGATCAGAGGGGGCGAGAAGCTTTCTTT. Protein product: CASSQDQRGREAFF.

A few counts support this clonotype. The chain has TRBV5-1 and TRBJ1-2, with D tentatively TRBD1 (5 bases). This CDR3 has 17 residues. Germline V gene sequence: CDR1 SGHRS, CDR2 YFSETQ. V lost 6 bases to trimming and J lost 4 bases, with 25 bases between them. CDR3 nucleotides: TGCGCCAGCAACCTGGGCGGGACGGCCGTTTCGAGCTATGGCTACACCTTC. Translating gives CASNLGGTAVSSYGYTF. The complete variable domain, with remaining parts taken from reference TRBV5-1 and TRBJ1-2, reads KAGVTQTPRYLIKTRGQQVTLSCSPISGHRSVSWYQQTPGQGLQFLFEYFSETQRNKGNFPGRFSGRQFSNSRSEMNVSTLELGDSALYLCASNLGGTAVSSYGYTFGSGTRLTVV.